The clone carrying this TCR beta chain has ten or more counts. Germline V gene sequence: CDR1 MDHEN, CDR2 SYDVKM. The CDR3 is 14 amino acids. The trim removed 5 bases at V and 10 bases at J, leaving 14 bases unmatched. The sample belongs to a study of T cell repertoires in cytomegalovirus infection. Turning to the study itself: A matching HLA type, together with CMV infection, was signaled by public TCR beta signatures.

One entry per CDR3 protein, called by TCRdb with MiXCR from the reads. The sample carries 150,000 or so distinct CDR3 sequences, about 6.1% recorded once. This sequence joins TRBV28 and TRBJ2-7; 7 positions agree with TRBD1. This TCR derives from a human donor in good health (CMV status not recorded). Some clones in this sample may be carry-over from other donors' samples. What was sequenced was PBMCs. The CDR3 sequence: CASSRQGSLRYQYF. The CDR3 nucleotides read TGTGCCAGCAGTAGACAGGGCTCTTTACGATACCAGTACTTC.